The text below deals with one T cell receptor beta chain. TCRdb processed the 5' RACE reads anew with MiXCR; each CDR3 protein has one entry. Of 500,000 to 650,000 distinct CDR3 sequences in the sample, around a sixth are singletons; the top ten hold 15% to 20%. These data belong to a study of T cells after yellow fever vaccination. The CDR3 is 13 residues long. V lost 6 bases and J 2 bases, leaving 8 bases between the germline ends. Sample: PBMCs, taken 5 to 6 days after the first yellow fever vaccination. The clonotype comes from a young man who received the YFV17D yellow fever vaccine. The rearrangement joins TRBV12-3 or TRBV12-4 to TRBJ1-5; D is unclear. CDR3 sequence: CASSTFGNQPQHF. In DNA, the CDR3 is TGTGCCAGCAGCACCTTCGGCAATCAGCCCCAGCATTTT.